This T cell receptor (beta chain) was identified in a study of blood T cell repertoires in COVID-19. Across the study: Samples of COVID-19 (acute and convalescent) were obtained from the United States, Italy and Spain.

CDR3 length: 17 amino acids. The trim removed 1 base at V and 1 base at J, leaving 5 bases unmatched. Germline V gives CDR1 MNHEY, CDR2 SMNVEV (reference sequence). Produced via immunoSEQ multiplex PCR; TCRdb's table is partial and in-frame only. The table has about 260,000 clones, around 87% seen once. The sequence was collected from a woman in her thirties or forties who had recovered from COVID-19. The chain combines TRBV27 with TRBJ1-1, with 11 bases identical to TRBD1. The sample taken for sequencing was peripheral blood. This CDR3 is CASSLFGTGGGNTEAFF. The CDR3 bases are TGTGCCAGCAGTTTATTCGGGACAGGGGGTGGGAACACTGAAGCTTTCTTT.